The 24 T cell receptor beta chains below come from one sample, sequenced in a study of Ad26.COV2.S vaccination and SARS-CoV-2 variants. Using immunoSEQ multiplex PCR, the repertoire was profiled, and TCRdb retains in-frame clones only, with some absent. The sample records 500,000 or so clones, roughly 89% being singletons. The treatment denotes: around 19 received Ad26.COV2.S at low or high dose, single or two shots; roughly five received placebo; per-sample allocation not given. Specimens were obtained on day 63 following the first vaccine or placebo injection. Sequenced here: peripheral blood, sampled in a trial of Ad26.COV2.S vaccine versus placebo. These receptors all stem from a person aged 18-60 years who received the Ad26.COV2.S COVID-19 vaccine or a placebo.

The chain combines TRBV4-1 with TRBJ1-5; D not resolved. V lost 1 base and J 3 bases, leaving 10 bases between the germline ends. CDR1 and CDR2 from the germline V gene are MGHRA and YSYEKL. The length of the CDR3 is 15 residues. Here the CDR3 DNA reads TGCGCCAGCAGCCAAGGCAGAGAAATCAATCAGCCCCAGCATTTT. Translated, it gives CASSQGREINQPQHF.

The chain employs TRBV30 and TRBJ1-6; D is unresolved. Germline values: CDR1 GTSNPN, CDR2 SVGIG (reference sequence). The CDR3 contains 13 residues. Between the trimmed V and J ends, which lost 4 bases and 10 bases, there was a span of 14 bases. DNA of the CDR3: TGTGCCTGGACCGTGGCGGGCAGGTCACCCCTCCACTTT. Translated: CAWTVAGRSPLHF.

The chain joins TRBV7-9 to TRBJ1-2; TRBD1 might be the D (5 bases). Germline CDR1 and CDR2: SEHNR and FQNEAQ (reference sequence). The length of the CDR3 is 19 residues. Trimming took 5 bases from V and 6 from J, leaving 31 bases between them. CDR3 in amino acids: CASSQNLGEGSAGTDGYTF. CDR3 nucleotides: TGTGCCAGCAGCCAAAACTTAGGGGAGGGGTCCGCAGGGACTGATGGCTACACCTTC. Full variable domain (rest looked up from reference TRBV7-9 and TRBJ1-2): DTGVSQNPRHKITKRGQNVTFRCDPISEHNRLYWYRQTLGQGPEFLTYFQNEAQLEKSRLLSDRFSAERPKGSFSTLEIQRTEQGDSAMYLCASSQNLGEGSAGTDGYTFGSGTRLTVV.

The gene calls are TRBV4-3 and TRBJ1-2; D call uncertain. V shed 4 bases and J shed 7 bases, with 13 bases lying between them. CDR1 LGHNA and CDR2 YSLEER come from the germline V gene. CDR3 length: 13 residues. CDR3 nucleotides: TGCGCCAGCAGCCTTCAACCCGGGGTTGGCTACACCTTC. As protein: CASSLQPGVGYTF.

The chain uses TRBV3-1 (or the pseudogene TRBV3-2) and TRBJ1-5; D ambiguous. The CDR3 totals 12 residues. V lost 1 base, J lost 3 bases, and 1 base lay in between. Germline lookup yields CDR1 LGHDT and CDR2 YNNKEL (reference sequence). CDR3 nucleotide sequence: TGTGCCAGCAGCCAAGTCAATCAGCCCCAGCATTTT. Encoded protein: CASSQVNQPQHF.

The chain links TRBV5-1 to TRBJ1-4; D gene ambiguous. This CDR3 has 14 residues. V was trimmed by 0 bases and J by 4 bases, leaving 7 bases between them. Per the germline V gene, CDR1 is SGHRS and CDR2 is YFSETQ. CDR3 sequence reads: CASSLGRDNEKLFF. In DNA, the CDR3 is TGCGCCAGCAGCTTGGGTAGAGATAATGAAAAACTGTTTTTT.

This chain uses TRBV6-5 with TRBJ2-2; possible D gene TRBD2, 5 bases. The V end lost 6 bases, the J end lost 5 bases, and 10 bases lay between the germline ends. The CDR3 extends over 13 amino acids. CDR1 is MNHEY, CDR2 SVGAGI, per germline. The DNA for the CDR3 is TGTGCCAGCAGCGGAGGCCCTACCGGGGAGCTGTTTTTT. Protein product: CASSGGPTGELFF.

The chain employs TRBV2 and TRBJ2-3; a weak D match, TRBD2 (6 bases). The V gene lost 4 bases and the J gene lost 8 bases, with 22 bases spanning the gap. The CDR3 covers 16 residues. CDR1 and CDR2 from the germline V gene are SNHLY and FYNNEI. Here the CDR3 DNA reads TGTGCCAGCAGTGTAACGGGACTGAGTTCCGGTCTTACGCAGTATTTT. Its translation: CASSVTGLSSGLTQYF.

This clone was seen just once. The chain employs TRBV2 and TRBJ1-2, with D uncertain. This CDR3 spans 12 amino acids. V was shortened by 7 bases and J by 3 bases, with 9 bases between the two germline ends. In germline, CDR1 is SNHLY, CDR2 FYNNEI. The chain's CDR3 is CASTTIYYGYTF. The CDR3 bases are TGTGCCAGCACCACAATCTACTATGGCTACACCTTC.

This clone appeared once. This chain joins TRBV6-4 and TRBJ2-4, with 8 positions matching TRBD1. CDR1 and CDR2 (germline): MRHNA, SNTAGT. V lost 6 bases, J lost 9 bases, and 10 bases stayed unmatched. CDR3 size: 14 residues. CDR3: CASSVRDRSPIQYF. Here the CDR3 DNA reads TGTGCCAGCAGCGTTCGGGACAGGTCCCCCATTCAGTACTTC.

The chain couples TRBV27 to TRBJ1-2; 9 bases line up with TRBD1. The trim removed 4 bases at V and 4 bases at J, leaving 10 bases unmatched. Germline V gene sequence: CDR1 MNHEY, CDR2 SMNVEV (reference sequence). The CDR3 has 16 residues. The CDR3 protein is CASSSGAGQGFYGYTF. For the CDR3, the DNA is TGTGCCAGCAGTTCCGGCGCGGGACAGGGCTTCTATGGCTACACCTTC.

The chain employs TRBV3-1 (or the pseudogene TRBV3-2) and TRBJ2-5; D is possibly TRBD2 (5 bases). The V end was cut by 3 bases, the J end by 2 bases, with 7 bases between. The CDR3 has 13 residues. The germline V gene encodes CDR1 LGHDT and CDR2 YNNKEL (reference sequence). Here the CDR3 reads CASSHEGQETQYF. The DNA for the CDR3 is TGTGCCAGCAGCCATGAGGGTCAAGAGACCCAGTACTTC.

The chain couples TRBV5-1 to TRBJ1-1; D not resolved. V was shortened by 0 bases and J by 6 bases, with 21 bases between the two germline ends. The CDR3 has 17 residues. CDR1 and CDR2 (germline): SGHRS, YFSETQ. Here the CDR3 reads CASSLGAGIGVLPEAFF. Written as DNA, the CDR3 is TGCGCCAGCAGCTTGGGGGCCGGAATCGGGGTTCTCCCTGAAGCTTTCTTT.

The count of this clone is one. V gene TRBV7-3 combines with J gene TRBJ1-1; D call uncertain. The CDR3 runs 13 residues. V lost 5 bases to trimming and J lost 6 bases, with 13 bases between them. CDR1 is SGHTA, CDR2 FQGTGA, per germline. CDR3 in DNA: TGTGCCAGCAGCCCTAGGTGGGGAGCTGAAGCTTTCTTT. Encoded protein: CASSPRWGAEAFF.

The chain uses TRBV29-1 and TRBJ1-1, with D unclear. Looked up from germline, CDR1 is SQVTM and CDR2 is ANQGSEA. The CDR3 consists of 14 residues. Trimming pared 0 bases from V and 0 bases from J, leaving 8 bases between. This chain's CDR3 is CSVEEGSMNTEAFF. CDR3 nucleotide sequence: TGCAGCGTTGAAGAAGGCAGCATGAACACTGAAGCTTTCTTT.

The CDR3 loop reads CATSDLNSGTSGYTF. CDR3 DNA: TGTGCCACCAGTGATTTGAACTCTGGGACCTCAGGGTACACCTTC. The chain uses TRBV24-1 and TRBJ1-2; a weak D match, TRBD1 (5 bases). Trimming left V 0 bases short and J 11 bases short, with 18 bases between. CDR1 and CDR2 (germline): KGHDR, SFDVKD. The CDR3 consists of 15 residues.

In regard to this clone: Compared with germline, one end of the junction differs, possibly owing to a read error. This sample also contains other DNA sequences that code for the same CDR3. V is TRBV6-5 and J is TRBJ2-5; D is unclear. Germline CDR1 and CDR2: MNHEY and SVGAGI. The CDR3 length is 11 residues. The CDR3 reads CASSYQETQYF. CDR3 DNA sequence: TGTGCCAGCAGTTACCAGGAGACCCAGTACTTC.

The genes are TRBV6-2 or TRBV6-3 and TRBJ2-3; maybe TRBD1 (6 bases). The germline gives CDR1 MNHEY, CDR2 SVGEGT. CDR3 length equals 14 residues. V dropped 5 bases and J dropped 2 bases, with 11 bases sitting between them. CDR3: CASSNDRYTDTQYF. The DNA for the CDR3 is TGTGCCAGCAGTAACGACAGGTACACAGATACGCAGTATTTT.

This sequence joins TRBV11-3 and TRBJ1-4; D is undetermined. Trimming left V 5 bases short and J 6 bases short, with 10 bases between. CDR1 and CDR2 from the germline V gene are SGHNT and YENEEA. This CDR3 is built from 13 residues. The CDR3 sequence is CASSPGGYEKLFF. The CDR3 nucleotides read TGTGCCAGCAGCCCGGGAGGGTATGAAAAACTGTTTTTT.

The CDR3 DNA follows: TGTGCCAGCAGCGGGGCGGAGGGGGCCTATGGCTACACCTTC. Translation: CASSGAEGAYGYTF. The chain is built from TRBV6-5 and TRBJ1-2, with 7 bases identical to TRBD1. V lost 6 bases to trimming and J lost 4 bases; unmatched junction nucleotides: 8. The CDR3 has 14 residues. Germline V gene lookup returns CDR1 MNHEY and CDR2 SVGAGI.

The chain links TRBV7-2 to TRBJ2-7; the D is unclear. Germline V gene sequence: CDR1 SGHTA, CDR2 FQGNSA. The CDR3 length is 12 residues. The V end was cut by 5 bases, the J end by 0 bases, with 5 bases between. As DNA, the CDR3 is TGTGCCAGCAGCGCTGCCTCCTACGAGCAGTACTTC. Protein: CASSAASYEQYF. The full variable domain, completed using reference TRBV7-2 and TRBJ2-7, is GAGVSQSPSNKVTEKGKDVELRCDPISGHTALYWYRQSLGQGLEFLIYFQGNSAPDKSGLPSDRFSAERTGGSVSTLTIQRTQQEDSAVYLCASSAASYEQYFGPGTRLTVT.

The genes are TRBV5-1 and TRBJ2-7, with D tentatively TRBD1 or TRBD2 (5 bases each). Trimming pared 6 bases from V and 7 bases from J, leaving 20 bases between. The CDR3 covers 14 residues. Germline V lookup: CDR1 SGHRS, CDR2 YFSETQ. The CDR3 DNA reads TGCGCCAGCAACCCCTCGGGCCCAGAGGGGGAGCAGTACTTC. Encoded protein: CASNPSGPEGEQYF.

The chain links TRBV30 to TRBJ2-5; D gene unclear. Germline V gene data show CDR1 as GTSNPN and CDR2 as SVGIG (reference sequence). This CDR3 spans 11 amino acids. The V end lost 5 bases, the J end lost 4 bases, and 8 bases lay between the germline ends. For the CDR3, the DNA is TGTGCCTGGGAAAGTCGAGAGACCCAGTACTTC. Translating it yields CAWESRETQYF.

The chain combines TRBV4-2 with TRBJ1-3, with D hard to call. Germline V gene data show CDR1 as LGHNA and CDR2 as YNFKEQ. The V gene lost 2 bases and the J gene lost 0 bases, with 14 bases spanning the gap. This CDR3 is 17 amino acids long. The CDR3, as DNA: TGTGCCAGCAGCCAACTTTTTAAGGCCAGCTCTGGAAACACCATATATTTT. Amino acid sequence: CASSQLFKASSGNTIYF.